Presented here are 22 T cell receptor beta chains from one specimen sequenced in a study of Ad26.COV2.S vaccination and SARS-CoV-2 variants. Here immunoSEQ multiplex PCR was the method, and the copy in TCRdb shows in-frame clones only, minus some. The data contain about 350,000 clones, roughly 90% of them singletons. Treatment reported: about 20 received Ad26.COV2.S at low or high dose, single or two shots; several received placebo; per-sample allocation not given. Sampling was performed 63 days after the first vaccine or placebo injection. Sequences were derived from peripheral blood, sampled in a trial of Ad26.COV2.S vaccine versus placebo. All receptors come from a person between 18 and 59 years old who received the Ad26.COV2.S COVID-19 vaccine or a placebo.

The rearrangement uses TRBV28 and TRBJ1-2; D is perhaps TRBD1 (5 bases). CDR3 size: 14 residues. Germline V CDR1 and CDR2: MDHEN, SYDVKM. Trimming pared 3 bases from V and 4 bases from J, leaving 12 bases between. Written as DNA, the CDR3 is TGTGCCAGCAGTTTGAGGGGCCTCGGCTATGGCTACACCTTC. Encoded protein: CASSLRGLGYGYTF.

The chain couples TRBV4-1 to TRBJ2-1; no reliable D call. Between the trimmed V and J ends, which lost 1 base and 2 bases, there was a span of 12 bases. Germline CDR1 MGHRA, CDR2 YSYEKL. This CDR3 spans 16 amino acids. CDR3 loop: CASSQGSETPYNEQFF. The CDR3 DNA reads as TGCGCCAGCAGCCAAGGGTCGGAAACGCCCTACAATGAGCAGTTCTTC.

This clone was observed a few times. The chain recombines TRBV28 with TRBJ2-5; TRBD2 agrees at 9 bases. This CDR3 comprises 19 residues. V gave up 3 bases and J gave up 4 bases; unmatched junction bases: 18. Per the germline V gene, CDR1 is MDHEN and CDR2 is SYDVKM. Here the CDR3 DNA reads TGTGCCAGCAGTTTGTTTAGCAGCGGTGGCGGGAGGGCGAGAGAGACCCAGTACTTC. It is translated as CASSLFSSGGGRARETQYF.

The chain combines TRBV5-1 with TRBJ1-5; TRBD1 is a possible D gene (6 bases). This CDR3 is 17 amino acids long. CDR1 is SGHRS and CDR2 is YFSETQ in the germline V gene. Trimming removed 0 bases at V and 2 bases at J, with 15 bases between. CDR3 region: CASSLGAGGLGNQPQHF. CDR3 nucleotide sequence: TGCGCCAGCAGCTTGGGAGCGGGGGGCCTTGGCAATCAGCCCCAGCATTTT.

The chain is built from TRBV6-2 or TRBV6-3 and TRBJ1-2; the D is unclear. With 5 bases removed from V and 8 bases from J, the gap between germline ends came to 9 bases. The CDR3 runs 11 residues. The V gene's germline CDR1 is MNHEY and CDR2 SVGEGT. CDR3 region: CASSPRSGYTF. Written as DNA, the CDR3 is TGTGCCAGCAGTCCGCGTTCCGGCTACACCTTC.

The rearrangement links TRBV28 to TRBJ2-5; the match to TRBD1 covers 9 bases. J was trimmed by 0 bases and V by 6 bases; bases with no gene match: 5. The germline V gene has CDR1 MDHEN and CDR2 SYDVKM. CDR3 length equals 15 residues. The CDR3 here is CASRGDREYQETQYF. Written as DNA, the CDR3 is TGTGCCAGCAGAGGGGACAGGGAATACCAAGAGACCCAGTACTTC.

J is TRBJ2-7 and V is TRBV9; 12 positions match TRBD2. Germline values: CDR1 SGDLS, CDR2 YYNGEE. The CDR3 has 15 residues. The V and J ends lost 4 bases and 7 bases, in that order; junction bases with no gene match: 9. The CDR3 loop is CASSSSTSGSGEQYF. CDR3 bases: TGTGCCAGCAGCTCATCGACTAGCGGGAGTGGGGAGCAGTACTTC.

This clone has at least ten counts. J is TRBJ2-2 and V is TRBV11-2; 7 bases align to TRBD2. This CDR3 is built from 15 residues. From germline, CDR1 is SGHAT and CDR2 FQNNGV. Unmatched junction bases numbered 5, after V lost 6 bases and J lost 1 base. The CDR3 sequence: CASSSLAGNTGELFF. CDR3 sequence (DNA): TGTGCCAGCAGTTCGTTAGCGGGGAACACCGGGGAGCTGTTTTTT.

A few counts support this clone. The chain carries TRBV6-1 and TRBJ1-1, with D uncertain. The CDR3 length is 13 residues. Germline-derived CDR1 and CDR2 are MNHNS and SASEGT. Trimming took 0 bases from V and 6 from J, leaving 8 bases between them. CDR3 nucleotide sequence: TGTGCCAGCAGTGAAGCGCGGCGGTCTGAAGCTTTCTTT. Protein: CASSEARRSEAFF.

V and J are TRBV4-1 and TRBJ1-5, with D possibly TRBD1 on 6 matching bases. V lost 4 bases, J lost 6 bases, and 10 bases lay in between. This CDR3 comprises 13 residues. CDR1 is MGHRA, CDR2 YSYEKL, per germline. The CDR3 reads CASSPGEGQPQHF. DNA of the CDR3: TGCGCCAGCAGCCCAGGGGAAGGTCAGCCCCAGCATTTT.

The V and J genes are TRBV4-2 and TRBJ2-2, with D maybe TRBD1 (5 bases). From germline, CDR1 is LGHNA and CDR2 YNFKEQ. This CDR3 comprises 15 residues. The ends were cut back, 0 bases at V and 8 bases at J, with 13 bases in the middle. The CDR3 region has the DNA TGTGCCAGCAGCCAAGATCAAGGGGTAACGGGGGAGCTGTTTTTT. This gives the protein CASSQDQGVTGELFF.

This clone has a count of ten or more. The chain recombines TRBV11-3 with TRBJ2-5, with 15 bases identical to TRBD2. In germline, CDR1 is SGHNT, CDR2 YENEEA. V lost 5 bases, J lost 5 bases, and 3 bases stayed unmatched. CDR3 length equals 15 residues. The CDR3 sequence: CASSPGTSGRETQYF. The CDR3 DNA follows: TGTGCCAGCAGCCCAGGGACTAGCGGGAGGGAGACCCAGTACTTC.

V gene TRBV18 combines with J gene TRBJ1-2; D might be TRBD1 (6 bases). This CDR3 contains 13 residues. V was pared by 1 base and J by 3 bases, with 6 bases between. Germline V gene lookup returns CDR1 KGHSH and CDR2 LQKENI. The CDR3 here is CASSPQGDYGYTF. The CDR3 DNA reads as TGTGCCAGCTCACCACAGGGGGACTATGGCTACACCTTC.

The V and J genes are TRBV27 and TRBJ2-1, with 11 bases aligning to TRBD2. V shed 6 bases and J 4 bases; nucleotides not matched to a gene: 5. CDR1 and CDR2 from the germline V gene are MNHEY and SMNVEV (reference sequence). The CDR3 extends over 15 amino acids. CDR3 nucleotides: TGTGCCAGCAGCCATACTAGCGGGGGATACAATGAGCAGTTCTTC. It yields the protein CASSHTSGGYNEQFF.

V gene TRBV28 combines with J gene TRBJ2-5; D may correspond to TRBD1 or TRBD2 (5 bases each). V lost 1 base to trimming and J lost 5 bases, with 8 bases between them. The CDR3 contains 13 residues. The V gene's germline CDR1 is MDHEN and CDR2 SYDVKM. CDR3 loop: CASSLLGDETQYF. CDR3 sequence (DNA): TGTGCCAGCAGTTTATTAGGGGACGAGACCCAGTACTTC.

CDR3: CASSLGTSRTQETQYF. CDR3 coding DNA: TGTGCCAGCAGCTTGGGGACCTCCAGAACCCAAGAGACCCAGTACTTC. The chain employs TRBV5-6 and TRBJ2-5; no definite D call. This CDR3 region has 16 residues. CDR1 SGHDT and CDR2 YYEEEE come from the germline V gene. Trimming pared 0 bases from V and 1 base from J, leaving 13 bases between.

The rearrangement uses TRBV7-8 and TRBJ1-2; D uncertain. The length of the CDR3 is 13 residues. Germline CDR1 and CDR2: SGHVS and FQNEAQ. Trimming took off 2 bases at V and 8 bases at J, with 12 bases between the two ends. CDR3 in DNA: TGTGCCAGCAGCTTAACAATCTACTGGGGCTACACCTTC. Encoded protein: CASSLTIYWGYTF.

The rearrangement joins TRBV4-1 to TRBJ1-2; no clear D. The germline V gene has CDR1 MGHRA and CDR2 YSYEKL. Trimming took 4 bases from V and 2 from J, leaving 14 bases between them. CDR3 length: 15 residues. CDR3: CASSPIRTENYGYTF. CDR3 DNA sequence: TGCGCCAGCAGCCCCATCCGGACGGAGAACTATGGCTACACCTTC.

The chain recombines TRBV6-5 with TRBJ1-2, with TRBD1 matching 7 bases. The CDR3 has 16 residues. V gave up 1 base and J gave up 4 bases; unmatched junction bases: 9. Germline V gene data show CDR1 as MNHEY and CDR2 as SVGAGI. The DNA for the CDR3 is TGTGCCAGCAGTTACTTCTCGGGGACAGCTTCCTATGGCTACACCTTC. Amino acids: CASSYFSGTASYGYTF.

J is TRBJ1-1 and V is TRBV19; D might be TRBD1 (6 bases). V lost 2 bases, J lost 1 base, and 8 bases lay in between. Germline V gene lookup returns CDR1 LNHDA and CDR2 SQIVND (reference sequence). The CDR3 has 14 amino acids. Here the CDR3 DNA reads TGTGCCAGTAGTATACAGGGGAGGAACACTGAAGCTTTCTTT. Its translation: CASSIQGRNTEAFF.

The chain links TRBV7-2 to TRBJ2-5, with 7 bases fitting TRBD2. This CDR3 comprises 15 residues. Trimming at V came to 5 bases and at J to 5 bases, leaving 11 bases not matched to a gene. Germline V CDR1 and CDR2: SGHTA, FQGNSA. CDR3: CASSRPGGGRETQYF. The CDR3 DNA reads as TGTGCCAGCAGCAGACCGGGGGGAGGGAGGGAGACCCAGTACTTC. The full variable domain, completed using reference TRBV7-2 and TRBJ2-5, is GAGVSQSPSNKVTEKGKDVELRCDPISGHTALYWYRQSLGQGLEFLIYFQGNSAPDKSGLPSDRFSAERTGGSVSTLTIQRTQQEDSAVYLCASSRPGGGRETQYFGPGTRLLVL.

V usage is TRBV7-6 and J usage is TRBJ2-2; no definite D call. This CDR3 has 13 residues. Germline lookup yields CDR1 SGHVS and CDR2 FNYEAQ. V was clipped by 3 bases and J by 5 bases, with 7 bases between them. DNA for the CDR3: TGTGCCAGCAGCTTGGTTACGACCGGGGAGCTGTTTTTT. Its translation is CASSLVTTGELFF.